This TCR beta chain is from a study of T cell repertoires in cytomegalovirus infection. At the level of the study: It was the public TCR beta signatures that indicated both CMV infection and matching HLA type.

The V gene lost 5 bases and the J gene lost 7 bases, with 17 bases spanning the gap. Germline V lookup: CDR1 SGHTA, CDR2 FQGTGA. This CDR3 is built from 14 residues. This clonotype was seen more than once but under ten times. TCRdb redid the calling of the reads with MiXCR, one entry per CDR3 protein. The sample carries 290,000 or so distinct CDR3 sequences, roughly 23% recorded once. The chain uses TRBV7-3 and TRBJ1-2, with D tentatively TRBD1 (6 bases). This sequence was found in a human donor in good health (CMV status not recorded). Some clones in this sample may be carry-over from other donors' samples. The sequenced sample consisted of PBMCs. The CDR3 DNA follows: TGTGCCAGCAGCCTGACGCGGGGGGCGGGTGGCTACACCTTC. Translated: CASSLTRGAGGYTF.